The sequence of this T cell receptor (beta chain) was determined in a study of blood T cells in healthy people across ages. General study results and limits: Researchers said unsorted PBMCs prevented a conclusive naive versus antigen-experienced comparison.

About this clonotype: Its cognate antigen is unknown.

The germline V and J ends were trimmed by 2 bases and 4 bases, with 17 bases remaining between them. Germline V CDR1 and CDR2: MGHRA, YSYEKL. The CDR3 has 16 amino acids. The donors, healthy Caucasians from Russia, were aged 6 to 90. A J-beta primer mix and a sample-barcoded 5' primer were used in a second PCR of roughly 6 to 12 cycles. MiXCR, applied by TCRdb to the 5' RACE reads, yields one record per CDR3 protein. The sample has some 880,000 distinct CDR3 sequences; around 36% are singletons. The sequenced sample was blood. V gene TRBV4-1 combines with J gene TRBJ1-1; TRBD1 is a possible D gene (6 bases). This TCR came from a man aged 18 to 30 in good health. The CDR3 sequence is CASSQSGGAFGTEAFF. CDR3 in DNA: TGCGCCAGCAGCCAATCGGGGGGGGCGTTTGGCACTGAAGCTTTCTTT.